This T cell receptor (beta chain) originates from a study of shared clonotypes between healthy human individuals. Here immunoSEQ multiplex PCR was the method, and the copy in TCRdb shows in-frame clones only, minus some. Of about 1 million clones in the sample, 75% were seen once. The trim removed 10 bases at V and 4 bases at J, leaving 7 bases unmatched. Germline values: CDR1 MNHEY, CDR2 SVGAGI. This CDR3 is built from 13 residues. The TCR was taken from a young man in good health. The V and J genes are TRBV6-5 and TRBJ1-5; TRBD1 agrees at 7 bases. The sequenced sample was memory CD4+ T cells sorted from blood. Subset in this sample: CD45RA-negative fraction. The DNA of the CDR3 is TGTGCCACCCGACAGGGAGGGAATCAGCCCCAGCATTTT. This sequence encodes CATRQGGNQPQHF.